This T cell receptor (beta chain) is drawn from a study of blood T cell repertoires in COVID-19. The CDR3 consists of 12 residues. CDR1 and CDR2 (germline): SGHVS, FQNEAQ. V lost 0 bases to trimming and J lost 11 bases; unmatched junction nucleotides: 1. Per the study methods: Nucleated cell counts were estimated from reference gene primer amplification. Method: immunoSEQ multiplex PCR; TCRdb's copy keeps in-frame clones and lacks some. V, J and clone size were drawn from that table, and D and trimming were deduced from the DNA. The data contain about 130,000 clones, about 88% of them singletons. Sample: peripheral blood. The V and J genes are TRBV7-8 and TRBJ2-1, with 7 nucleotides matching TRBD2. The TCR was taken from a man aged 45-65 years with active COVID-19. The CDR3 protein is CASSLAGTKQFF. DNA of the CDR3: TGTGCCAGCAGCTTAGCCGGGACTAAGCAGTTCTTC. Full variable domain (remainder filled in from reference TRBV7-8 and TRBJ2-1): GAGVSQSPRYKVAKRGQDVALRCDPISGHVSLFWYQQALGQGPEFLTYFQNEAQLDKSGLPSDRFFAERPEGSVSTLKIQRTQQEDSAVYLCASSLAGTKQFFGPGTRLTVL.